One and the same sample provided the 12 T cell receptor beta chains below, sequenced in a study of blood T cells in healthy people across ages. It was with a sample-barcoded 5' primer and a J-beta primer mix that a second PCR of roughly 7 to 12 cycles was run. TCRdb re-analysed the 5' RACE reads in MiXCR, keeping a single row per CDR3 protein. Of 1.5 million to 2 million distinct CDR3 sequences in the sample, 30% to 35% were seen once. The material sequenced was blood. The receptors shown here come from a woman in her 30s in good health.

This clonotype was seen only a few times. This sequence joins TRBV27 and TRBJ1-5, with 9 bases identical to TRBD1. The V segment lost 2 bases and the J segment 6 bases; nucleotides outside the gene matches: 5. The CDR3 loop spans 15 amino acids. The germline V gene has CDR1 MNHEY and CDR2 SMNVEV (reference sequence). The CDR3 loop reads CASSLKWTGAQPQHF. The CDR3 DNA sequence: TGTGCCAGCAGTTTAAAGTGGACAGGGGCTCAGCCCCAGCATTTT.

This clonotype was seen more than once but under ten times. A read error may produce the germline difference seen at one junction end. The genes are TRBV5-8 and TRBJ1-1, with D perhaps TRBD1 (5 bases). Germline values: CDR1 SGHTS, CDR2 YDEGEE. The CDR3 runs 13 residues. CDR3 region: CASSRQMNTEAFF. The CDR3 coding sequence is TGTGCCAGCAGCCGACAGATGAACACTGAGGCTTTCTTT. Full variable domain (remainder filled in from reference TRBV5-8 and TRBJ1-1): EAGVTQSPTHLIKTRGQQATLRCSPISGHTSVYWYQQALGLGLQFLLWYDEGEERNRGNFPPRFSGRQFPNYSSELNVNALELEDSALYLCASSRQMNTEAFFGQGTRLTVV.

This clonotype was observed a few times. The CDR3 loop is CASSPDLAGGPQETQYF. CDR3 in DNA: TGCGCCAGCAGCCCCGATTTAGCGGGGGGGCCCCAAGAGACCCAGTACTTC. The chain uses TRBV4-1 and TRBJ2-5; TRBD2 matches 11 bases. The CDR3 extends over 17 amino acids. CDR1 MGHRA and CDR2 YSYEKL come from the germline V gene. Germline trimming cut 4 bases from V and 1 base from J; bases unmatched to any gene: 8.

The chain uses TRBV29-1 and TRBJ1-4; 9 positions match TRBD1. Trimming cost V 4 bases and J 4 bases; bases outside gene matches: 1. This CDR3 is 13 amino acids long. Germline loops: CDR1 SQVTM, CDR2 ANQGSEA. CDR3 region: CSVGQGVNEKLFF. DNA of the CDR3: TGCAGCGTTGGACAGGGGGTTAATGAAAAACTGTTTTTT.

This clonotype was seen many times. This chain uses TRBV7-9 with TRBJ2-5; D uncertain. V lost 1 base and J 5 bases, leaving 11 bases between the germline ends. CDR3 length equals 14 residues. Germline V gene lookup returns CDR1 SEHNR and CDR2 FQNEAQ (reference sequence). The CDR3 is CASSLGQTTETQYF. DNA of the CDR3: TGTGCCAGCAGCTTAGGTCAGACGACGGAGACCCAGTACTTC. Full variable domain (remainder filled in from reference TRBV7-9 and TRBJ2-5): DTGVSQNPRHKITKRGQNVTFRCDPISEHNRLYWYRQTLGQGPEFLTYFQNEAQLEKSRLLSDRFSAERPKGSFSTLEIQRTEQGDSAMYLCASSLGQTTETQYFGPGTRLLVL.

The rearrangement links TRBV27 to TRBJ1-5; D uncertain. The CDR3 contains 11 residues. Per the germline V gene, CDR1 is MNHEY and CDR2 is SMNVEV (reference sequence). The V and J ends lost 8 bases and 4 bases respectively, with 6 bases between them. CDR3 in amino acids: CASGFNQPQHF. CDR3 DNA sequence: TGTGCCAGCGGATTTAATCAGCCCCAGCATTTT.

This clonotype appeared a single time. One end of the junction varies from germline; a read error may be responsible. The CDR3 sequence: CANSLISADLNTEAFF. In DNA form, the CDR3 reads TGTGCCAACAGCTTAATCTCCGCAGATTTGAACACTGAAGCTTTCTTT. The V gene is TRBV11-2, the J gene TRBJ1-1; D is undetermined. CDR1 SGHAT and CDR2 FQNNGV come from the germline V gene. This CDR3 contains 16 residues.

This clonotype was picked up a small number of times. The chain carries TRBV20-1 and TRBJ1-4; no reliable D call. The CDR3 has 11 amino acids. Trimming took off 6 bases at V and 5 bases at J, with 7 bases between the two ends. From germline, CDR1 is DFQATT and CDR2 SNEGSKA (reference sequence). The CDR3 bases are TGCAGTGCGAGCCGGAATGAAAAACTGTTTTTT. Protein: CSASRNEKLFF.

This clonotype came up a few times. This rearrangement joins TRBV6-1 to TRBJ2-1; 8 bases are a match to TRBD2. Germline CDR1 is MNHNS and CDR2 is SASEGT. Germline trimming cut 4 bases from V and 0 bases from J; bases unmatched to any gene: 14. This CDR3 spans 19 amino acids. The CDR3 reads CASSGLSSGPPSSYNEQFF. CDR3 bases: TGTGCCAGCAGTGGATTGTCTAGCGGGCCCCCAAGCTCCTACAATGAGCAGTTCTTC.

The genes are TRBV9 and TRBJ2-7; D ambiguous. Germline CDR1 SGDLS, CDR2 YYNGEE. The CDR3 contains 14 residues. The germline V and J ends were trimmed by 4 bases and 5 bases, with 16 bases remaining between them. The CDR3 DNA is TGTGCCAGCAGCTCCCGATTGGGGTCTAACGAGCAGTACTTC. Translating it yields CASSSRLGSNEQYF.

This clonotype was counted only a few times. The rearrangement links TRBV12-3 or TRBV12-4 to TRBJ1-5; D is unclear. CDR3 length: 13 amino acids. The V gene lost 0 bases and the J gene lost 7 bases, with 7 bases spanning the gap. CDR3 sequence: CASSLAQRQPQHF. The CDR3 DNA follows: TGTGCCAGCAGTTTAGCGCAACGACAGCCCCAGCATTTT.

This rearrangement joins TRBV7-8 to TRBJ2-7, with TRBD2 matching 7 bases. The V segment lost 6 bases and the J segment 6 bases; nucleotides outside the gene matches: 11. CDR1 is SGHVS, CDR2 FQNEAQ, per germline. CDR3 length: 14 amino acids. In nucleotides, the CDR3 is TGTGCCAGCAGGCCCGGGACTACCTTTGCCGAGCAGTACTTC. Protein product: CASRPGTTFAEQYF. Looking up the rest from reference TRBV7-8 and TRBJ2-7 gives the full variable domain: GAGVSQSPRYKVAKRGQDVALRCDPISGHVSLFWYQQALGQGPEFLTYFQNEAQLDKSGLPSDRFFAERPEGSVSTLKIQRTQQEDSAVYLCASRPGTTFAEQYFGPGTRLTVT.